The T cell receptor beta chain described here comes from a study of response to subunit inactivated influenza vaccine. In the case of this clonotype: The antigen is unknown. Compared with germline, one end of the junction differs, possibly owing to a read error.

General observations from the study: Researchers suggested that each seasonal influenza vaccination recruits few new T cells.

TCRdb re-called the RT-PCR reads with MiXCR, one entry per CDR3 protein. This table holds 500,000 or so distinct CDR3 sequences, approximately 10% found once. Germline CDR1 reads SGHTA; CDR2 reads FQGTGA. There are 15 residues in the CDR3. J is TRBJ2-1 and V is TRBV7-3; 11 bases line up with TRBD2. Sequencing was performed on PBMCs from blood, taken around seven weeks after vaccination. The TCR was taken from a man aged 45 to 65 who received an inactivated influenza vaccine. Here the CDR3 reads CASSITSGSHHEQFF. The CDR3 nucleotides read TGTGCCAGCAGCATAACTAGCGGGAGTCACCATGAGCAGTTCTTC. Supplemented by reference TRBV7-3 and TRBJ2-1, the full variable domain reads GAGVSQTPSNKVTEKGKYVELRCDPISGHTALYWYRQSLGQGPEFLIYFQGTGAADDSGLPNDRFFAVRPEGSVSTLKIQRTERGDSAVYLCASSITSGSHHEQFFGPGTRLTVL.